This entry concerns a single T cell receptor (beta chain). Its antigen remains unknown. These data are taken from a study of T cell responses to AZD1222 COVID-19 vaccine. The study's findings and limits: Spike-wide vaccine-associated CD4 TCRs dominated at 160-218 and 743-854. Nearly half of spike-specific TCRs reportedly target unmutated variant regions. Donors were chiefly white British, with a greater number of females, and clonal diversity was perhaps underestimated. Repertoire sampling occurred only after the peak T cell response.

Germline-derived CDR1 and CDR2 are SGHVS and FQNEAQ. The J segment lost 6 bases and the V segment lost 0 bases, leaving 13 bases of the junction unmatched. The CDR3 is made up of 18 amino acids. Using immunoSEQ multiplex PCR, the repertoire was profiled, and TCRdb retains in-frame clones only, with some absent. This sample yields about 210,000 clones, of which 94% are seen a single time; around 1.7% belongs to the top ten. The chain has TRBV7-8 and TRBJ2-1; 8 nucleotides match TRBD2. The specimen comprised peripheral blood, sampled 28 days after the second dose of the MenACWY control vaccine. The source is an adult who received the MenACWY meningococcal vaccine as a control. The CDR3 nucleotides read TGTGCCAGCAGCTTAGCCGGCGGCGGGAGCGGGAGTGCCAATGAGCAGTTCTTC. Its translation is CASSLAGGGSGSANEQFF.